This is a list of T cell receptor beta chains from one sample in a study of read filtering for tumor transcriptome and immune sequencing. A single record per CDR3 protein comes from TCRdb applying MiXCR to the reads. Of roughly 61,000 distinct CDR3 sequences in the sample, more than 9% were seen once. What was sequenced was a population of CD138-negative cells sorted from bone marrow. The origin of the receptors is a donor at least 40 years old with multiple myeloma. Each CDR3 is given with its conserved first and last residue. The D gene is left open where the match is weak. Clone size, where shown, is once, few, many, or a class for clones that have expanded.

TGCAGTGCTAGAGTGTGGGGAAATTCAATGAATGAGCAGTTCTTC | CSARVWGNSMNEQFF | TRBJ2-1 | TRBV20-1 | NA | NA
TGCAGTGCTAGAGACTACGGCTCATATACGCAGTATTTT | CSARDYGSYTQYF | TRBJ2-3 | TRBV20-1 | many | NA
TGTGCCAGCAGAGACAGTCACAATCAGCCCCAGCATTTT | CASRDSHNQPQHF | TRBJ1-5 | TRBV6-5 | medium-sized | NA
TGTGCCAGCAGCTTAGCGCACGCTGAGCAGTACTTC | CASSLAHAEQYF | TRBJ2-7 | TRBV7-9 | many | NA
TGTGCCAGCAGCCCCGGCGCACAGCCCATCTACGAGCAGTACTTC | CASSPGAQPIYEQYF | TRBJ2-7 | TRBV3-1 | many | NA
TGCGCCAGCAGCTTTGCGGGGAAGGCCAATTCACCCCTCCACTTT | CASSFAGKANSPLHF | TRBJ1-6 | TRBV5-1 | NA | NA
TGCGCCAGCAGCAGTCGGACTAGCGGGGCTATAGATACGCAGTATTTT | CASSSRTSGAIDTQYF | TRBJ2-3 | TRBV4-1 | NA | TRBD2
TGTGCCAGCTCACCACCGGACAGGGGGCCCTACGAGCAGTACTTC | CASSPPDRGPYEQYF | TRBJ2-7 | TRBV18 | few | TRBD1
TGTGCCTGGTCGCTGTCAACCACCGGGGAGCTGTTTTTT | CAWSLSTTGELFF | TRBJ2-2 | TRBV30 | many | NA
TGCGCCAGCAGCTTGGCGGGCGGGGGGGGCCTCTCCGAGCAGTTCTTC | CASSLAGGGGLSEQFF | TRBJ2-1 | TRBV5-1 | NA | TRBD2
TGTGCCAGCTCACCGACAGGGAGCCGCACCGGGGAGCTGTTTTTT | CASSPTGSRTGELFF | TRBJ2-2 | TRBV18 | NA | TRBD1
TGCAGTGCTAGCTTATCTTCCGAGCAGTACTTC | CSASLSSEQYF | TRBJ2-7 | TRBV20-1 | many | NA
TGTGCCAGCAGTCCTTTAGGAGGGGGTCAGCCCCAGCATTTT | CASSPLGGGQPQHF | TRBJ1-5 | TRBV6-1 | many | NA
TGTGCCAGCAGCTTACCCACTGGGGCCAACGTCCTGACTTTC | CASSLPTGANVLTF | TRBJ2-6 | TRBV7-8 | many | NA
TGTGCCAGCAGTGAACGGTTGGGGGCGGACTATGGCTACACCTTC | CASSERLGADYGYTF | TRBJ1-2 | TRBV6-1 | many | NA
TGCAGCGTTGATTCCAGAACCCAGACCCAGTACTTC | CSVDSRTQTQYF | TRBJ2-5 | TRBV29-1 | few | NA
TGTGCCAGCAGCGTAGGACAGGGCAACGGCTACACCTTC | CASSVGQGNGYTF | TRBJ1-2 | TRBV9 | many | TRBD1
TGCAGTGCCCTAGGACTAGCGAGCACAGATACGCAGTATTTT | CSALGLASTDTQYF | TRBJ2-3 | TRBV20-1 | many | TRBD2
TGTGCCAGCAGCCAAGTTGAGGGGAATGGCTACACCTTC | CASSQVEGNGYTF | TRBJ1-2 | TRBV3-1 | many | NA
TGTGCCAGCAGCCAAAATAGAGGCGGACAGGGGTCTTTTGGGGCCAACGTCCTGACTTTC | CASSQNRGGQGSFGANVLTF | TRBJ2-6 | TRBV3-1 | few | TRBD1
TGTGCCACCAGCAGGGGACTAATCCAAGAGACCCAGTACTTC | CATSRGLIQETQYF | TRBJ2-5 | TRBV15 | many | TRBD2
TGTGCCAGCAGTCCGCCTCGCGTAGCCTATACGCAGTATTTT | CASSPPRVAYTQYF | TRBJ2-3 | TRBV6-2/TRBV6-3 | few | NA
TGCAGTGCTAGAGATCCCGGACGGACCAACTATGGCTACACCTTC | CSARDPGRTNYGYTF | TRBJ1-2 | TRBV20-1 | many | NA
TGTGCCAGCAGTCACCTAGGGGAGACCCAGTACTTC | CASSHLGETQYF | TRBJ2-5 | TRBV27 | many | NA
TGCGCCAGCAGCCCGAAGGAACAGGCCGCCTCTGGGGCCAACGTCCTGACTTTC | CASSPKEQAASGANVLTF | TRBJ2-6 | TRBV5-1 | many | NA
TGTGCCAGCACTAGGGGGGATATCACTGAAGCTTTCTTT | CASTRGDITEAFF | TRBJ1-1 | TRBV6-1 | few | NA
TGTGCCAGCAGTGAAGATTCAGATACGCAGTATTTT | CASSEDSDTQYF | TRBJ2-3 | TRBV2 | many | NA
TGTGCCAGCAGCCGACAGGTCTACAATCAGCCCCAGCATTTT | CASSRQVYNQPQHF | TRBJ1-5 | TRBV5-5 | many | NA
TGTGCCAGCAGCTTAGGGAACAATCAGCCCCAGCATTTT | CASSLGNNQPQHF | TRBJ1-5 | TRBV7-6 | many | NA
TGTGCCAGCTCACCGCGGGGAAGGAACACCGGGGAGCTGTTTTTT | CASSPRGRNTGELFF | TRBJ2-2 | TRBV18 | many | NA
TGTGCCAGCAGTGAAGTTCAGGGGGCCGGGGAGCTGTTTTTT | CASSEVQGAGELFF | TRBJ2-2 | TRBV6-1 | many | TRBD1